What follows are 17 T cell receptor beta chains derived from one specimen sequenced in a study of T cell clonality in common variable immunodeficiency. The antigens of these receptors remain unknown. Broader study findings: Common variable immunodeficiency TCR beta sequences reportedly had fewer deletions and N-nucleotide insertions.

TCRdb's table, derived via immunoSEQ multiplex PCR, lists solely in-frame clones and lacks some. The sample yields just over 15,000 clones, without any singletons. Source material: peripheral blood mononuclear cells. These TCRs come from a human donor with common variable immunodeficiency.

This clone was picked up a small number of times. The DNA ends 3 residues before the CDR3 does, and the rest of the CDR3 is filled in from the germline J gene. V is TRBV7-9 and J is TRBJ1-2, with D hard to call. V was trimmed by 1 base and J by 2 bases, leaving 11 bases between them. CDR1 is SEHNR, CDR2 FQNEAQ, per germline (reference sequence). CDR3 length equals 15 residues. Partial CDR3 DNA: TGTGCCAGCAGCTTAGTGGCAGGAACGAACTATGGC. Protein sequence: CASSLVAGTNYG. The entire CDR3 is CASSLVAGTNYGYTF.

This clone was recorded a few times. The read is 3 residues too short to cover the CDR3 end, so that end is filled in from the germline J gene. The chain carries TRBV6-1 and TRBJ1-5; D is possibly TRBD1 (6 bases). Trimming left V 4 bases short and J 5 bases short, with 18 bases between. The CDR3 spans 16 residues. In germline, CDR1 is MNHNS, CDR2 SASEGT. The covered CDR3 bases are TGTGCCAGCAGTGCCACAGGGTTTAGGGGCGATCAGCCC. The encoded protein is CASSATGFRGDQP. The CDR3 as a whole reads CASSATGFRGDQPQHF.

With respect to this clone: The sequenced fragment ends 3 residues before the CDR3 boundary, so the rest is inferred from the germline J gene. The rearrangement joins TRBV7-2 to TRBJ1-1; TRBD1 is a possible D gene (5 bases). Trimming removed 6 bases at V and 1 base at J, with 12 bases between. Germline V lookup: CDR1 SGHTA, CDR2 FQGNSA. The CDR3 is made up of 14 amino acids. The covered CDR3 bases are TGTGCCAGCAGGCCCCGAACAGGGAACACTGAA. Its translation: CASRPRTGNTE. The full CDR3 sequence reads CASRPRTGNTEAFF.

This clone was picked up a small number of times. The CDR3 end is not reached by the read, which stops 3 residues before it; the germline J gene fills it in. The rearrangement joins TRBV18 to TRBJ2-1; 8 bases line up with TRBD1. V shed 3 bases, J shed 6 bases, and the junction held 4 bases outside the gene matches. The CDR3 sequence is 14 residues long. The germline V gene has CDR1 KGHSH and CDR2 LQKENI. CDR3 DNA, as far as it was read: TGTGCCAGCTCACCCGGGACAGGTACCAATGAG. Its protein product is CASSPGTGTNE. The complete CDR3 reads CASSPGTGTNEQFF.

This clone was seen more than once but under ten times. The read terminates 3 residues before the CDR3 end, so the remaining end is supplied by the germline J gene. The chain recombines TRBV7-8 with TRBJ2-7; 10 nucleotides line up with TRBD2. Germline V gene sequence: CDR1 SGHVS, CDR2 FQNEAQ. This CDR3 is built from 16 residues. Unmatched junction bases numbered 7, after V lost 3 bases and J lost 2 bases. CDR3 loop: CASSLEMLAGAYEQYF. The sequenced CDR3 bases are TGTGCCAGCAGCTTGGAGATGCTAGCGGGAGCCTACGAG.

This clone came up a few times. The CDR3 reads CASSADRDSPLHF. The covered CDR3 bases are TGTGCCAGCAGTGCTGACAGGGATTCACCC. The chain uses TRBV6-1 and TRBJ1-6; 7 bases are a match to TRBD1. The read ends 3 residues early relative to the CDR3; the germline J gene fills the gap. V was clipped by 4 bases and J by 8 bases; unmatched bases: 2. Germline CDR1 MNHNS, CDR2 SASEGT. This CDR3 is built from 13 residues.

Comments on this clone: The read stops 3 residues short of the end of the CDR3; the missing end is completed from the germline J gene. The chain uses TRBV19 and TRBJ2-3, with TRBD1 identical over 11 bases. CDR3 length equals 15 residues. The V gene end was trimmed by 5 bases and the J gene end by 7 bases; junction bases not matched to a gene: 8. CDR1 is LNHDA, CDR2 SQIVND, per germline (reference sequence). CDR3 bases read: TGTGCCAGTAGTCCCAGGACAGGGGGCGCATATACG. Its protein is CASSPRTGGAYT. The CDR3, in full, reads CASSPRTGGAYTQYF.

The CDR3 spells CATRGLAGGPHLVEQFF. The sequenced part of the CDR3 DNA is TGTGCCACCCGGGGACTAGCGGGGGGCCCCCATTTAGTTGAG. The J gene is TRBJ2-1, the V gene TRBV19, with TRBD2 matching over 15 bases. From the germline J gene comes the end of the CDR3, since the read stops 3 residues before it. The V and J ends lost 10 bases and 9 bases, in that order; junction bases with no gene match: 16. Looked up from germline, CDR1 is LNHDA and CDR2 is SQIVND (reference sequence). This CDR3 comprises 17 residues.

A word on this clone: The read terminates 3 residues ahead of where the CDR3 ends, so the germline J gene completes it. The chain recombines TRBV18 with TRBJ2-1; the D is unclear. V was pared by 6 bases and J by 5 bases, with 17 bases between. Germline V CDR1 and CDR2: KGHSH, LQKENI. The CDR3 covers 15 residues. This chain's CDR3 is CASSLLRVPDNEQFF. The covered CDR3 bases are TGTGCCAGCTCCCTCCTCCGGGTCCCCGACAATGAG.

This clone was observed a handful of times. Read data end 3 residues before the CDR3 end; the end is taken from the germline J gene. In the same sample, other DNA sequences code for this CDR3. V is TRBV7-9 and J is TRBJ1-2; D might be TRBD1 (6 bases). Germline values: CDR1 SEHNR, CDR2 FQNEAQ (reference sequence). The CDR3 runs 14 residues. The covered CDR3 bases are TGTGCCAGCAGCCCTATTAGGCAGGGGATGGGC. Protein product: CASSPIRQGMG. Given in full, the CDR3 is CASSPIRQGMGYTF.

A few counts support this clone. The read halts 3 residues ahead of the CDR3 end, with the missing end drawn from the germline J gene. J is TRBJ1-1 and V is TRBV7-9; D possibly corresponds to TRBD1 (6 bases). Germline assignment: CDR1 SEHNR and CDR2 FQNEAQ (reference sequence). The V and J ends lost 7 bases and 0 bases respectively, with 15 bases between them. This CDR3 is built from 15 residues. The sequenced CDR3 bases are TGTGCCAGCACAACAGTCCAGGGGTTGAACACTGAA. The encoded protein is CASTTVQGLNTE. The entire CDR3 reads CASTTVQGLNTEAFF.

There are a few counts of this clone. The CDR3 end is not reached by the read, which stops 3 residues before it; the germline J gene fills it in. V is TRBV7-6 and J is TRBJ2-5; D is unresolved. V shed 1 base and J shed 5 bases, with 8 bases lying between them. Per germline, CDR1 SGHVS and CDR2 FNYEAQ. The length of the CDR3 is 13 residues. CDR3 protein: CASSLVLGETQYF. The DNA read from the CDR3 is TGTGCCAGCAGCTTAGTTCTCGGGGAGACC. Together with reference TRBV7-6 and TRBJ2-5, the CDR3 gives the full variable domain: GAGVSQSPRYKVTKRGQDVALRCDPISGHVSLYWYRQALGQGPEFLTYFNYEAQQDKSGLPNDRFSAERPEGSISTLTIQRTEQRDSAMYRCASSLVLGETQYFGPGTRLLVL.

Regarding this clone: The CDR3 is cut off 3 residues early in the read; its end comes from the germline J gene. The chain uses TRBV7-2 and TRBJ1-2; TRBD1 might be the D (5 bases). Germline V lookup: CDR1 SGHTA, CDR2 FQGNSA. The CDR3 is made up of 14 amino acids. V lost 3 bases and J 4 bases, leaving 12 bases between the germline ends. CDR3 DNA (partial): TGTGCCAGCAGCTTTTGGGGCTCACCCTATGGC. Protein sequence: CASSFWGSPYG. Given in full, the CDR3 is CASSFWGSPYGYTF.

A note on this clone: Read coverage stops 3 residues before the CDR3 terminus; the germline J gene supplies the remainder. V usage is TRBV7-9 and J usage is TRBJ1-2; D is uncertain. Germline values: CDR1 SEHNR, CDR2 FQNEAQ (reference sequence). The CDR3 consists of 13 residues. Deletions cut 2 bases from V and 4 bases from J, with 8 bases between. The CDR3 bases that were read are TGTGCCAGCAGCTTACAACAGAGCTATGGC. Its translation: CASSLQQSYG. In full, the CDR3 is CASSLQQSYGYTF.

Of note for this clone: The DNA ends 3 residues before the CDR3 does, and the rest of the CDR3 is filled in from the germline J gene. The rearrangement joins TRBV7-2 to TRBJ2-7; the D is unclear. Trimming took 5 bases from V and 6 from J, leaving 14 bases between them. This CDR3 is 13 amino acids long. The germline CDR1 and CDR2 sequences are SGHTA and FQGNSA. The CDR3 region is CASSTPRHPEQYF. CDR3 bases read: TGTGCCAGCAGCACCCCCCGACACCCCGAG.

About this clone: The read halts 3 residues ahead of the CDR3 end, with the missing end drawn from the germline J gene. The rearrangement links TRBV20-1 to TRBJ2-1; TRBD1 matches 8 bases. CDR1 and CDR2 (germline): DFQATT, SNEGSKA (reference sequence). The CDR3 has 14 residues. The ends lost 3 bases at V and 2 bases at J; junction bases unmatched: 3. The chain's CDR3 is CSARTGATYNEQFF. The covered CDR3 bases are TGCAGTGCTAGGACAGGGGCAACCTACAATGAG.

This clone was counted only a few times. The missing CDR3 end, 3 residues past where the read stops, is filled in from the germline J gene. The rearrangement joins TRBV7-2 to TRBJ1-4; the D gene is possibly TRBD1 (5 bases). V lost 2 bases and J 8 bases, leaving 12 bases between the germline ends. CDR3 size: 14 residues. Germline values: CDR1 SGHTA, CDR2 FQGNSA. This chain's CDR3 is CASSLNGGEEKLFF. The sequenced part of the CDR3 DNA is TGTGCCAGCAGCTTAAACGGGGGTGAAGAAAAA.